The rows below give T cell receptor beta chains drawn from one sample of a study of blood T cell repertoires in COVID-19. Method: immunoSEQ multiplex PCR; TCRdb's copy keeps in-frame clones and lacks some. Here the sample spans about 200,000 clones, around 86% being singletons. The sample was PBMCs or T cells enriched from blood (not recorded which). All receptors come from a man between 40 and 49 years old with acute COVID-19. The CDR3 runs from the conserved cysteine through the conserved F or W. The order of the fields is J gene, V gene, CDR3 protein.

J gene: TRBJ1-6; V gene: TRBV27; CDR3 protein: CASRSSMVFYNSPLHF
J gene: TRBJ1-6; V gene: TRBV3-1/TRBV3-2; CDR3 protein: CASSQNDRASPLHF
J gene: TRBJ2-2; V gene: TRBV30; CDR3 protein: CAWSVQDVVELFF
J gene: TRBJ2-7; V gene: TRBV7-9; CDR3 protein: CASRTSGSSSEQYF
J gene: TRBJ2-7; V gene: TRBV7-2; CDR3 protein: CASSPDPGAYEQYF
J gene: TRBJ2-2; V gene: TRBV7-6; CDR3 protein: CASSLAGQGIGNTGELFF
J gene: TRBJ2-1; V gene: TRBV28; CDR3 protein: CASRMGLEYNEQFF
J gene: TRBJ2-1; V gene: TRBV5-1; CDR3 protein: CATSEEGSGDEQFF
J gene: TRBJ2-7; V gene: TRBV15; CDR3 protein: CATSASGPYEQYF
J gene: TRBJ1-3; V gene: TRBV28; CDR3 protein: CASSLYRRGSGNTIYF
J gene: TRBJ1-1; V gene: TRBV3-1/TRBV3-2; CDR3 protein: CASSRGQISTEAFF
J gene: TRBJ1-6; V gene: TRBV5-4; CDR3 protein: CASSRELAGIGSPLHF
J gene: TRBJ2-3; V gene: TRBV9; CDR3 protein: CASSVLAGGTDTQYF
J gene: TRBJ1-2; V gene: TRBV29-1; CDR3 protein: CSVGWTVNYGYTF
J gene: TRBJ1-3; V gene: TRBV11-2; CDR3 protein: CASSLDRAGNTIYF
J gene: TRBJ1-2; V gene: TRBV18; CDR3 protein: CASSPNGQTGYTF
J gene: TRBJ2-7; V gene: TRBV19; CDR3 protein: CASSGEREGLYEQYF
J gene: TRBJ1-2; V gene: TRBV2; CDR3 protein: CASAPTEGGYTF
J gene: TRBJ1-1; V gene: TRBV18; CDR3 protein: CASQQGAGTEAFF
J gene: TRBJ2-1; V gene: TRBV5-1; CDR3 protein: CASSLEPSGNNEQFF
J gene: TRBJ2-1; V gene: TRBV3-1/TRBV3-2; CDR3 protein: CASSQTRGSGEQFF
J gene: TRBJ2-1; V gene: TRBV19; CDR3 protein: CASSFKGFLHEQFF
J gene: TRBJ1-5; V gene: TRBV6-8; CDR3 protein: CASDTGTGRKPQHF
J gene: TRBJ2-7; V gene: TRBV7-9; CDR3 protein: CASSITRGPTYEQYF
J gene: TRBJ1-1; V gene: TRBV6-2/TRBV6-3; CDR3 protein: CASSAGVMNTEAFF
J gene: TRBJ1-2; V gene: TRBV3-1/TRBV3-2; CDR3 protein: CASSLYQGARGYTF
J gene: TRBJ1-2; V gene: TRBV11-3; CDR3 protein: CASSRPSSPDRGGYGYTF
J gene: TRBJ1-1; V gene: TRBV7-9; CDR3 protein: CASSLVDRKHEAFF